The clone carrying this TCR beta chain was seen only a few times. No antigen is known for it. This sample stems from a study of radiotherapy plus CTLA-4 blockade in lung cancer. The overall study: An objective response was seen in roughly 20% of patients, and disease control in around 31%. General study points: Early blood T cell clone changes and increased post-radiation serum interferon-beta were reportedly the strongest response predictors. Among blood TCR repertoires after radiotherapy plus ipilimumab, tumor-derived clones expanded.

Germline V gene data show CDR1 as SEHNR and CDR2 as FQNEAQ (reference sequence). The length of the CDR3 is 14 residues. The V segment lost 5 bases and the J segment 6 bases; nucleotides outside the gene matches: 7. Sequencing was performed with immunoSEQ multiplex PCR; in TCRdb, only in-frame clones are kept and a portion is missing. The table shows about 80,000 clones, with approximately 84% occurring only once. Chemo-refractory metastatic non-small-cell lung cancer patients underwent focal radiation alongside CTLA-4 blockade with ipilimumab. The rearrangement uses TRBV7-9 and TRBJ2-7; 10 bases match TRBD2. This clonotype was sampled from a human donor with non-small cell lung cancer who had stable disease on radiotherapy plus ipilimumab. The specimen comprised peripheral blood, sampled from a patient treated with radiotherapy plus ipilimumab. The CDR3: CASSPPGLAIEQYF. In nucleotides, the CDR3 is TGTGCCAGCAGCCCCCCGGGACTAGCGATCGAGCAGTACTTC.